The present TCR beta chain was sequenced within a study of blood T cells in healthy people across ages. This clonotype was observed at least ten times. Sample-barcoded 5' priming and a J-beta primer mix drove a second PCR of roughly 7 to 11 cycles. TCRdb processed the 5' RACE reads anew with MiXCR; each CDR3 protein has one entry. The table records 1.5 million to 2 million distinct CDR3 sequences, 25% to 30% of them present only once. Germline V gene sequence: CDR1 SGHVS, CDR2 FNYEAQ. The V end was cut by 2 bases, the J end by 9 bases, with 20 bases between. The CDR3 totals 16 residues. Sequencing input: blood. This TCR was sampled from a woman in her 30s in good health. The chain links TRBV7-6 to TRBJ2-1; weak D call: TRBD1 (5 bases). In DNA form, the CDR3 reads TGTGCCAGCAGCTTACGAGTTGATGTGGGGCATGGTGAGCAGTTCTTC. It codes for CASSLRVDVGHGEQFF.